This record looks at one T cell receptor beta chain sequence and its context. This clonotype occurred many times. The antigen this receptor binds is unknown. The input lacks base qualities; no much larger clone sits a single base away. Library method: 5' RACE. Sequencer: Illumina HiSeq 2000. Template switching added a universal primer binding site, and the final cDNA carried a unique molecular identifier that allowed TCR cDNA molecules to be counted accurately. Specific primers in the conserved constant-segment region were used to synthesize first-strand cDNA for the TCR alpha and beta chains. To control for contamination, every cDNA library carried two barcodes: a SMART-Mk sample barcode plus Illumina barcodes. TruSeq adapter sequences, together with Illumina sample barcodes, were added in two successive PCR steps. The Illumina HiSeq platform was used with custom primers to sequence TCR alpha and beta cDNA libraries. As for the original processing: MiGEC processed the raw reads to extract unique molecular identifiers, while MiXCR was used to determine the CDR3 positions. Recombination models were inferred per individual with the repgenHMM and IGoR tools using an EM algorithm. The tcR package in R was used for shared clonotype analysis, with sharing normalized by the product of cloneset sizes. To study raw recombination without the effects of thymic and clonal selection, out-of-frame nonproductive sequences were analyzed. TCRdb applied fastp at Q25 and MiXCR to the public reads, then kept only in-frame beta chains. Identical CDR3 proteins give one entry, which carries the most common genes and DNA. The V and J calls follow TCRdb's processing rather than the paper's. The sample table records a few hundred thousand distinct CDR3 sequences; roughly 7.1% of these occur just once. The leading ten clones occupy 13% to 15% of the sample.

The entry originates in a study of identical twins listed by TCRdb under 2016. Concerning the study at large: TCR alpha and beta repertoires from monozygotic twins, unrelated adults of various ages and cord blood were deep-sequenced to test whether fetal clonotypes persist. To rule out contamination, the twin experiments were replicated at different times with different library preparation protocols.

The CDR3 covers 12 residues, taking in both the cysteine and the phenylalanine. Here the CDR3 DNA is all that survives: 36 bases in frame from base 1. According to the germline V gene, CDR1 reads ENHRY and CDR2 reads SYGVKD. V lost 11 bases and J lost 1 base, and the count of bases not matched to a germline gene is 4. Only healthy Caucasian donors were included. The twin cohort comprised three pairs of female monozygotic twins, all aged roughly 18 to 30 years. CD4+ and CD8+ T cell populations were isolated with positive isolation kits from Invitrogen. Overall study outcomes, separate from this receptor: Out-of-frame TCR alpha sequences shared between twins showed an excess of low generation-probability sequences compared with coincidental sharing between unrelated individuals. Because the same donors could not be followed over many years, the conclusions relied on cross-sectional statistical analysis. The excess sharing between twins in beta out-of-frame sequences was weaker because fewer shared sequences reduced the signal-to-noise ratio. Fewer insertions were carried by abundant cord blood beta clonotypes, a similar but weaker trend appeared in young adult naive repertoires, and no such trend appeared in memory repertoires. In monozygotic twins, recombination models systematically underestimated out-of-frame TCR alpha sharing, but the models matched the sharing seen between unrelated individuals. Invariant T cells such as MAIT and iNKT could partly confound zero-insertion analyses, although diverse VJ usage argued against such confounding for most clonotypes.

This sample was also put to use in a study of T cells expressing NK-cell markers. That second report states: Several donors provided sorted CD3+CD56+NKG2C+, CD3+CD56+NKG2C- and CD3+CD56-NKG2C+ T-cell subsets, whose TCR beta-chain repertoires were profiled. Of the eight sequenced donors, seven were found to be HCMV-seropositive and one was found to be HCMV-seronegative. In several experiments an anti-gammadeltaTCR antibody was added to restrict sorting to alphabetaTCR-expressing T cells. In six donors, the dominant CD3+CD56+NKG2C+ clonotypes were among the top 10 CD8+ clonotypes and accounted for about 1.0-7.5% of CD8+ T cells. Those dominant clonotypes were again the most abundant among CD3+CD56-NKG2C+ cells in several donors, at roughly 25-60.1%. It remained unclear whether the expanded NKG2C-expressing T cell clones were specific for HCMV antigens. Randomly selected healthy volunteers, three men and five women, were used as the eight sequenced donors. To determine HCMV serostatus, a commercial ELISA kit was used to detect HCMV-specific IgG in serum. MIGEC was used to demultiplex reads and group the reads by UMI, and MiTCR was used to assemble and quantify clonotypes. To exclude erroneous sequences, only TCR cDNA sequences supported by at least two reads were retained. The tcR package was used for downstream repertoire analysis, with clonotypes matched between fractions based on CDR3 nucleotide sequence plus V segment. VDJmatch was used to annotate antigen specificity against VDJdb, with one amino acid substitution allowed in CDR3.

The clonotype was recovered from a woman aged 18-29 years in good health. Sequencing was performed on CD8+ T cells sorted from blood. The chain is made from TRBV10-3 and TRBJ2-7; the junction holds 8 bases that match TRBD2. CDR3 loop: CAVSGTSYEQYF. The nucleotide sequence is given as TGTGCCGTTAGCGGGACATCCTACGAGCAGTACTTC.